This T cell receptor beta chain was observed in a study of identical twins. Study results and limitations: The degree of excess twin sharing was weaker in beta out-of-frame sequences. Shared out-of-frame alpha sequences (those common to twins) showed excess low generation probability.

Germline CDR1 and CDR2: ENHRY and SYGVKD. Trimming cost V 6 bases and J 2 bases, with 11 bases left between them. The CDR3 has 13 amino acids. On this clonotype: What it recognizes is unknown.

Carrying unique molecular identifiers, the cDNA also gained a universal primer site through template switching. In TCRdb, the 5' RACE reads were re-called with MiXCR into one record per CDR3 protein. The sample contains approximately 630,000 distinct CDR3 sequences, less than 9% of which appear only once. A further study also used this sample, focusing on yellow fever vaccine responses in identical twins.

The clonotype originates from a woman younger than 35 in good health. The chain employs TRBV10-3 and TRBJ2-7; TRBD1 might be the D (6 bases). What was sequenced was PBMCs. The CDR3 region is CAISEDRTYEQYF. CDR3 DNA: TGTGCCATCAGCGAGGACAGAACCTACGAGCAGTACTTC.